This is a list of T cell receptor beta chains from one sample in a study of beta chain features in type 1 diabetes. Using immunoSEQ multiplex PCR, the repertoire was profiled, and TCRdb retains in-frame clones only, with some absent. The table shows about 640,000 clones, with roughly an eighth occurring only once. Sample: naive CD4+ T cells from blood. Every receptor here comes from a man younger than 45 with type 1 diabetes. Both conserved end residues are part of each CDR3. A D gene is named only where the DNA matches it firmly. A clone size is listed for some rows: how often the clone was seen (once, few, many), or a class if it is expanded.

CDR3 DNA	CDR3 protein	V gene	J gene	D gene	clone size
TGTGCCAGCAGTGAAATAGGTGTAGGCTACACCTTC	CASSEIGVGYTF	TRBV6-1	TRBJ1-2	-	few
TGTGCCAGCAGCCAAGAATACCCGGTGGGCAGGGCGAACACCGGGGAGCTGTTTTTT	CASSQEYPVGRANTGELFF	TRBV4-2	TRBJ2-2	-	-
TGTGCCAGCAGCTTAAAAGGACGCTGGGACACTGAAGCTTTCTTT	CASSLKGRWDTEAFF	TRBV11-2	TRBJ1-1	-	-
TGTGCCAGCATGAGATTGAGGAACACTGAAGCTTTCTTT	CASMRLRNTEAFF	TRBV6-5	TRBJ1-1	-	-
TGTGCCAGCAGCTTAGTAGCGGCGACCGACGAGCAGTACTTC	CASSLVAATDEQYF	TRBV7-9	TRBJ2-7	-	few
TGTGCCTGGAGTGTCCAGGGAAATCAGCCCCAGCATTTT	CAWSVQGNQPQHF	TRBV30	TRBJ1-5	-	few
TGTGCCAGCAGCTCCTACCTTAGCGGGGCCGATACGCAGTATTTT	CASSSYLSGADTQYF	TRBV7-2	TRBJ2-3	TRBD2	-
TGTGCCAGCTCACTCCGGGACAGGGACTACGAGCAGTACTTC	CASSLRDRDYEQYF	TRBV18	TRBJ2-7	TRBD1	few
TGTGCCAGCAGCCCCGGGACGGCCTATGGCTACACCTTC	CASSPGTAYGYTF	TRBV7-2	TRBJ1-2	-	few
TGTGCCAGCAGTTATTCAGGGGGCAATCAGCCCCAGCATTTT	CASSYSGGNQPQHF	TRBV27	TRBJ1-5	-	-
TGTGCCAGCTCACCGGATCAGTGGGGCTACACCTTC	CASSPDQWGYTF	TRBV18	TRBJ1-2	-	-
TGTGCCAGCAGCTTAAGTCGTAACACCGGGGAGCTGTTTTTT	CASSLSRNTGELFF	TRBV7-2	TRBJ2-2	-	-
TGTGCCAGCAGTGGAATGGGACTCCCCCGGGGGCTGTTTTTT	CASSGMGLPRGLFF	TRBV2	TRBJ2-2	-	-
TGTGCCAGCTTCGCGGACTCTGGGGCCAACGTCCTGACTTTC	CASFADSGANVLTF	TRBV18	TRBJ2-6	-	-
TGTGCCAGCAGCTTTTGGGCTAGCGGGGAAGAGACCCAGTACTTC	CASSFWASGEETQYF	TRBV7-9	TRBJ2-5	TRBD2	few
TGTGCCAGCAGCTTAGGGGGAAGTCAGCCCCAGCATTTT	CASSLGGSQPQHF	TRBV13	TRBJ1-5	-	-
TGTGCCAGCAGCTCAGGGTTTGCAGAGACCCAGTACTTC	CASSSGFAETQYF	TRBV7-2	TRBJ2-5	-	-
TGTGCCAGCGCCACAGGGGGCTCGAGCTATGGCTACACCTTC	CASATGGSSYGYTF	TRBV27	TRBJ1-2	TRBD1	-
TGTGCCAGCAGCGCGGCGGCGGGGGCTGACACCGGGGAGCTGTTTTTT	CASSAAAGADTGELFF	TRBV5-4	TRBJ2-2	-	-
TGTGCCATCAGTGAGTCGATCGGGATTAGCTCCTACAATGAGCAGTTCTTC	CAISESIGISSYNEQFF	TRBV10-3	TRBJ2-1	-	few